This TCR beta chain is from a study of response to subunit inactivated influenza vaccine. The CDR3 spans 21 residues. Unmatched junction bases numbered 17, after V lost 3 bases and J lost 6 bases. This clonotype has at least ten counts. Its target is not known. Study results and caveats: It was suggested by the authors that few new T cells are recruited by each seasonal influenza vaccination.

TCRdb reanalysed the RT-PCR reads using MiXCR and keeps one entry per CDR3 protein. The sample holds about 540,000 distinct CDR3 sequences, around 15% seen once. The chain is built from TRBV12-3 or TRBV12-4 and TRBJ2-1; 16 bases match TRBD2. The source of this sequence is a man aged 50 or older who received an inactivated influenza vaccine. Sequenced here: PBMCs from blood, sampled roughly 13 days after vaccination. CDR3 amino acids: CASSFRGLAGGLQGSSNEQFF. The DNA for the CDR3 is TGTGCCAGCAGTTTTAGGGGACTAGCGGGAGGGCTTCAAGGTTCTAGCAATGAGCAGTTCTTC.